This passage covers 27 T cell receptor beta chains from one sample sequenced in a study of OX40 agonist ivuxolimab in advanced cancers. Clones were read by immunoSEQ multiplex PCR, and TCRdb kept only the in-frame ones, dropping some. The sample records some 44,000 clones, approximately 86% being singletons. This sample comprised CD4+ or CD8+ T cells sorted from blood, obtained in a trial of the OX40 agonist ivuxolimab. The receptors come from an adult with an advanced solid tumor such as melanoma, head and neck, liver or kidney cancer.

The CDR3 reads CASSQTGSSYNEQFF. DNA of the CDR3: TGTGCCAGCAGCCAGACAGGGAGCTCCTACAATGAGCAGTTCTTC. This chain uses TRBV7-9 with TRBJ2-1; 7 bases align to TRBD1. The CDR3 is made up of 15 amino acids. The V gene's germline CDR1 is SEHNR and CDR2 FQNEAQ (reference sequence). V dropped 5 bases and J dropped 0; count of bases not matched to a gene: 4.

This chain joins TRBV28 and TRBJ2-4, with D tentatively TRBD1 (5 bases). CDR1 and CDR2 (germline): MDHEN, SYDVKM. V was cut by 3 bases and J by 4 bases, with 7 bases left in between. The CDR3 consists of 13 residues. CDR3 bases: TGTGCCAGCAGTTTGGCAGGGAAAAACATTCAGTACTTC. It translates to CASSLAGKNIQYF.

The chain is built from TRBV2 and TRBJ1-4; 8 positions agree with TRBD1. The V gene's germline CDR1 is SNHLY and CDR2 FYNNEI. The junction had 6 bases not matched to a gene; V was cut back by 2 bases and J by 7 bases. The CDR3 contains 15 residues. This CDR3 reads CASSESSGGGEKLFF. CDR3 in DNA: TGTGCCAGCAGTGAATCCTCAGGGGGCGGTGAAAAACTGTTTTTT.

This chain joins TRBV7-9 and TRBJ2-1; unclear D gene. Per germline, CDR1 SEHNR and CDR2 FQNEAQ (reference sequence). This CDR3 is 14 amino acids long. Trimming pared 1 base from V and 3 bases from J, leaving 7 bases between. The CDR3 DNA is TGTGCCAGCAGCTTAGACCTGGGCTACAATGAGCAGTTCTTC. It is translated as CASSLDLGYNEQFF. Full variable domain (outside the CDR3, taken from reference TRBV7-9 and TRBJ2-1): DTGVSQNPRHKITKRGQNVTFRCDPISEHNRLYWYRQTLGQGPEFLTYFQNEAQLEKSRLLSDRFSAERPKGSFSTLEIQRTEQGDSAMYLCASSLDLGYNEQFFGPGTRLTVL.

This clone showed up just once. The chain combines TRBV4-1 with TRBJ2-5, with 8 bases that match TRBD2. Germline CDR1 reads MGHRA; CDR2 reads YSYEKL. Trimming took 3 bases from V and 3 from J; bases not matched to a gene: 9. The CDR3 has 16 amino acids. CDR3 sequence (DNA): TGCGCCAGCAGCCAGGGGATACAGACTAGCGAAGAGACCCAGTACTTC. It is translated as CASSQGIQTSEETQYF.

The chain couples TRBV12-5 to TRBJ1-1; a weak D match, TRBD1 (5 bases). V lost 6 bases and J lost 1, with 12 bases in between. The CDR3 runs 14 residues. Germline-derived CDR1 and CDR2 are LGHNT and FRNRAP. The CDR3 loop is CASGPGGSNTEAFF. The CDR3 DNA is TGTGCTAGTGGCCCCGGGGGTTCGAACACTGAAGCTTTCTTT.

The V call is TRBV6-8, the J call TRBJ1-2; D not certain. This CDR3 is built from 14 residues. CDR1 and CDR2 (germline): MNHGY, SAAAGT. Trimming stripped 0 bases from V and 8 bases from J, with 13 bases between. Here the CDR3 reads CASSYSETKRGYTF. Written as DNA, the CDR3 is TGTGCCAGCAGTTACTCGGAGACCAAGAGGGGCTACACCTTC.

The chain has TRBV7-2 and TRBJ1-2, with D tentatively TRBD1 (5 bases). The CDR3 runs to 14 residues. V lost 5 bases and J 4 bases, leaving 14 bases between the germline ends. Germline V gene data show CDR1 as SGHTA and CDR2 as FQGNSA. CDR3 DNA: TGTGCCAGCAGCGCTGGTGGGACGGCCTATGGCTACACCTTC. Protein sequence: CASSAGGTAYGYTF. Full variable domain (rest looked up from reference TRBV7-2 and TRBJ1-2): GAGVSQSPSNKVTEKGKDVELRCDPISGHTALYWYRQSLGQGLEFLIYFQGNSAPDKSGLPSDRFSAERTGGSVSTLTIQRTQQEDSAVYLCASSAGGTAYGYTFGSGTRLTVV.

This clone occurred once. The CDR3 reads CASSLAFSTAKTDTQYF. CDR3 nucleotides: TGTGCCAGCAGCTTAGCTTTTTCGACCGCAAAGACAGATACGCAGTATTTT. The chain is built from TRBV13 and TRBJ2-3; D is unresolved. CDR3 length: 17 amino acids. V shed 1 base and J shed 3 bases, with 17 bases lying between them. Germline V gene data show CDR1 as PRHDT and CDR2 as FYEKMQ (reference sequence).

V and J are TRBV11-1 and TRBJ1-2; TRBD1 matches at 9 bases. There are 16 residues in the CDR3. V lost 4 bases and J lost 0; bases outside the gene matches: 6. Germline lookup yields CDR1 SGHAT and CDR2 FQDESV (reference sequence). The CDR3 protein is CASSSTRDRANYGYTF. In nucleotides, the CDR3 is TGTGCCAGCAGCTCTACCAGGGACAGGGCTAACTATGGCTACACCTTC.

A single count supports this clone. This chain uses TRBV7-8 with TRBJ2-1; 7 nucleotides align to TRBD2. This CDR3 has 12 residues. The junction had 10 bases not matched to a gene; V was cut back by 4 bases and J by 16 bases. Germline CDR1 reads SGHVS; CDR2 reads FQNEAQ. The CDR3 region is CASSSGGPRGFF. The CDR3 DNA is TGTGCCAGCAGCTCGGGGGGTCCTCGGGGTTTCTTC.

This clone was counted between two and nine times. The CDR3 bases are TGTGCCAGCAGTGAGGGACAGGGGGCTTCACCCCTCCACTTT. Its protein is CASSEGQGASPLHF. The chain links TRBV6-6 to TRBJ1-6; 12 nucleotides match TRBD1. Unmatched junction bases numbered 2, after V lost 5 bases and J lost 9 bases. Germline assignment: CDR1 MNHNY and CDR2 SVGAGI (reference sequence). The CDR3 length is 14 residues.

V gene TRBV9 combines with J gene TRBJ1-3; the D gene is possibly TRBD1 (6 bases). The CDR3 totals 16 residues. CDR1 and CDR2 (germline): SGDLS, YYNGEE. Trimming shortened V by 3 bases and J by 1 base, and 14 bases separated the two germline ends. CDR3 in DNA: TGTGCCAGCAGCGCTGGGCCCGGGACATCTGGAAACACCATATATTTT. Amino acid sequence: CASSAGPGTSGNTIYF.

This clone appeared a few times. This chain connects TRBV10-3 to TRBJ2-1; D is undetermined. CDR1 is ENHRY, CDR2 SYGVKD, per germline. The CDR3 is 14 amino acids. The V end lost 7 bases, the J end lost 3 bases, and 13 bases lay between the germline ends. The DNA of the CDR3 is TGTGCCATCACCTTTTCGGACCTCTACAATGAGCAGTTCTTC. Its protein is CAITFSDLYNEQFF.

This clone was counted a few times. This rearrangement joins TRBV7-7 to TRBJ2-5, with 9 bases lining up with TRBD1. V lost 2 bases to trimming and J lost 4 bases; unmatched junction nucleotides: 11. CDR3 length: 17 residues. Germline V CDR1 and CDR2: SSHAT, FNYEAQ (reference sequence). The CDR3 here is CASSLHSGTGTSETQYF. The CDR3, as DNA: TGTGCCAGCAGCTTACACAGCGGGACAGGGACCTCAGAGACCCAGTACTTC.

The rearrangement joins TRBV6-1 to TRBJ1-2; 9 positions agree with TRBD1. Germline CDR1 reads MNHNS; CDR2 reads SASEGT. The J segment lost 3 bases and the V segment lost 6 bases, leaving 5 bases of the junction unmatched. CDR3 length: 14 amino acids. The CDR3 sequence is CASRATGGHYGYTF. The CDR3, as DNA: TGTGCCAGCAGGGCAACAGGGGGCCACTATGGCTACACCTTC.

V usage is TRBV7-9 and J usage is TRBJ2-5; D may match TRBD1 or TRBD2 (5 bases each). From germline, CDR1 is SEHNR and CDR2 FQNEAQ (reference sequence). Deletions cut 5 bases from V and 5 bases from J, with 12 bases between. The CDR3 extends over 13 amino acids. The DNA of the CDR3 is TGTGCCAGCAGCAGAGGGGTTGGGGAGACCCAGTACTTC. Translated, it gives CASSRGVGETQYF.

V and J are TRBV4-3 and TRBJ2-1, with TRBD2 matching 12 bases. Germline loops: CDR1 LGHNA, CDR2 YSLEER. CDR3 length: 20 amino acids. V shed 0 bases, J shed 1 base, and the junction held 10 bases outside the gene matches. The CDR3 DNA is TGCGCCAGCAGCCAAGATCGCGAACTAGCGGGGGGTGTATCCTACAATGAGCAGTTCTTC. Protein: CASSQDRELAGGVSYNEQFF.

V is TRBV28 and J is TRBJ2-2, with 7 positions matching TRBD1. The V gene's germline CDR1 is MDHEN and CDR2 SYDVKM. J lost 2 bases, V lost 0 bases, and 6 bases had no gene match. CDR3 length: 17 residues. The DNA for the CDR3 is TGTGCCAGCAGTTTATGGCTTGCAGGGGGTAACACCGGGGAGCTGTTTTTT. It specifies CASSLWLAGGNTGELFF.

The chain is built from TRBV5-6 and TRBJ2-7; 9 bases are a match to TRBD2. J was trimmed by 0 bases and V by 4 bases; bases with no gene match: 8. The CDR3 consists of 16 residues. Germline loops: CDR1 SGHDT, CDR2 YYEEEE. The CDR3 coding sequence is TGTGCCAGCAGCAAACCGGGACTAGCCTACTCCTACGAGCAGTACTTC. It specifies CASSKPGLAYSYEQYF.

Here the CDR3 reads CASSYGQGRLNQPQHF. CDR3 nucleotides: TGTGCCAGCAGCTACGGACAGGGACGACTAAACCAGCCCCAGCATTTT. V and J are TRBV5-5 and TRBJ1-5, with 8 nucleotides matching TRBD1. The germline gives CDR1 SGHKS, CDR2 YYEKEE (reference sequence). Trimming took 3 bases from V and 7 from J; bases not matched to a gene: 12. The CDR3 runs 16 residues.

The rearrangement uses TRBV7-9 and TRBJ1-4; D remains unclear. The germline V and J ends were trimmed by 6 bases and 8 bases, with 13 bases remaining between them. Germline V gene data show CDR1 as SEHNR and CDR2 as FQNEAQ (reference sequence). The CDR3 consists of 13 residues. CDR3 amino acids: CASSRTTLEKLFF. The CDR3 DNA follows: TGTGCCAGCAGTCGAACCACCCTGGAAAAACTGTTTTTT.

The rearrangement joins TRBV19 to TRBJ2-3; a weak D match, TRBD2 (6 bases). CDR3 length equals 13 residues. V was clipped by 5 bases and J by 1 base, with 7 bases between them. Germline values: CDR1 LNHDA, CDR2 SQIVND (reference sequence). The CDR3 here is CASSASGTDTQYF. CDR3 in DNA: TGTGCCAGTAGTGCTAGCGGCACAGATACGCAGTATTTT. Looking up the rest from reference TRBV19 and TRBJ2-3 gives the full variable domain: DGGITQSPKYLFRKEGQNVTLSCEQNLNHDAMYWYRQDPGQGLRLIYYSQIVNDFQKGDIAEGYSVSREKKESFPLTVTSAQKNPTAFYLCASSASGTDTQYFGPGTRLTVL.

The chain employs TRBV11-2 and TRBJ2-7, with D possibly being TRBD1 (6 bases). This CDR3 contains 16 residues. Trimming took 0 bases from V and 0 from J, leaving 12 bases between them. CDR1 SGHAT and CDR2 FQNNGV come from the germline V gene. In nucleotides, the CDR3 is TGTGCCAGCAGCTTAGATCGTGGGGGCAGCTCCTACGAGCAGTACTTC. Translated, it gives CASSLDRGGSSYEQYF.

The chain links TRBV4-1 to TRBJ1-2; D remains unclear. This CDR3 spans 16 amino acids. Deletions cut 4 bases from V and 7 bases from J, with 22 bases between. Germline assignment: CDR1 MGHRA and CDR2 YSYEKL. The CDR3 is CASSPINLVGRAGYTF. The CDR3 DNA reads TGCGCCAGCAGCCCGATCAATTTAGTGGGGAGGGCTGGCTACACCTTC.

The chain couples TRBV7-9 to TRBJ1-4, with D perhaps TRBD1 (5 bases). Germline CDR1 is SEHNR and CDR2 is FQNEAQ (reference sequence). This CDR3 spans 14 amino acids. The ends were cut back, 8 bases at V and 8 bases at J, with 18 bases in the middle. CDR3 residues: CASVRGGLGEKLFF. The CDR3 DNA is TGTGCCAGCGTTAGGGGCGGACTTGGGGAAAAACTGTTTTTT. The whole variable domain, remainder taken from reference TRBV7-9 and TRBJ1-4, is DTGVSQNPRHKITKRGQNVTFRCDPISEHNRLYWYRQTLGQGPEFLTYFQNEAQLEKSRLLSDRFSAERPKGSFSTLEIQRTEQGDSAMYLCASVRGGLGEKLFFGSGTQLSVL.

The V call is TRBV5-1, the J call TRBJ2-2; D is unclear. The V gene lost 0 bases and the J gene lost 1 base, with 16 bases spanning the gap. This CDR3 has 18 amino acids. Germline V gene sequence: CDR1 SGHRS, CDR2 YFSETQ. The DNA for the CDR3 is TGCGCCAGCAGCTTGGGAATTTTTGCCCCGCTGAACACCGGGGAGCTGTTTTTT. Amino acids: CASSLGIFAPLNTGELFF.